These 12 T cell receptor beta chains share one sample of origin, sequenced in a study of monozygotic twins with inflammatory bowel disease. TCRdb re-called the 5' RACE reads, yielding one record per CDR3 amino acid sequence without DNA. This repertoire includes 330,000 or so distinct CDR3 sequences. Material: blood. Receptor source: a human donor with ulcerative colitis or Crohn's disease, or a healthy co-twin of an affected twin (not recorded which).

The chain employs TRBV18 and TRBJ2-1. Germline V lookup: CDR1 KGHSH, CDR2 LQKENI. This CDR3 has 16 residues. This CDR3 is CASSPWLQSSYNEQFF.

The rearrangement joins TRBV10-3 to TRBJ1-6; the TCRdb D gene call, TRBD1, has no DNA to confirm it. The CDR3 covers 14 residues. Germline-derived CDR1 and CDR2 are ENHRY and SYGVKD. CDR3 protein: CAISGQPTPSPLHF.

The V call is TRBV7-9, the J call TRBJ2-1. CDR3 length: 14 residues. Germline V CDR1 and CDR2: SEHNR, FQNEAQ (reference sequence). The CDR3 here is CASSLNGRLVEQFF.

The chain joins TRBV5-6 to TRBJ1-1; checking the TCRdb D call of TRBD1 is not possible without DNA. The V gene's germline CDR1 is SGHDT and CDR2 YYEEEE. The CDR3 loop spans 14 amino acids. The CDR3 loop reads CASTRTGKNTEAFF.

This sequence joins TRBV12-3 or TRBV12-4 and TRBJ1-6; the D call from TCRdb, TRBD1, cannot be confirmed without DNA. The CDR3 contains 14 residues. CDR3 in amino acids: CASSFRGYGSPLHF.

This chain links TRBV6-2 or TRBV6-3 with TRBJ2-1; as DNA is missing, the TRBD1 call by TCRdb cannot be tested. Germline loops: CDR1 MNHEY, CDR2 SVGEGT. The CDR3 runs to 16 residues. CDR3 sequence: CASSYSFGGSYNEQFF.

The CDR3 spells CASSQEGIEETQYF. The gene calls are TRBV4-1 and TRBJ2-5. Germline CDR1 and CDR2: MGHRA and YSYEKL. CDR3 length equals 14 residues.

The V gene is TRBV18, the J gene TRBJ1-2. CDR1 and CDR2 from the germline V gene are KGHSH and LQKENI. This CDR3 has 13 residues. CDR3 residues: CASSPGVNYGYTF. Together with reference TRBV18 and TRBJ1-2, the CDR3 gives the full variable domain: NAGVMQNPRHLVRRRGQEARLRCSPMKGHSHVYWYRQLPEEGLKFMVYLQKENIIDESGMPKERFSAEFPKEGPSILRIQQVVRGDSAAYFCASSPGVNYGYTFGSGTRLTVV.

The CDR3 spells CASRTSGSSYEQYF. The V call is TRBV12-3 or TRBV12-4, the J call TRBJ2-7; TCRdb reports TRBD2, a call that lacks DNA to check it against. This CDR3 has 14 residues.

The J gene is TRBJ1-4, the V gene TRBV7-8; TCRdb gives TRBD1 as the D gene, but with no DNA this cannot be confirmed. Germline V lookup: CDR1 SGHVS, CDR2 FQNEAQ. The CDR3 length is 18 residues. This chain's CDR3 is CASSFYTGTGGSNEKLFF.

The chain has TRBV12-3 or TRBV12-4 and TRBJ2-7; TCRdb outputs TRBD1, but without DNA this stays unchecked. The CDR3 has 16 amino acids. The CDR3 loop is CASSFGRDRVAREQYF.

The chain carries TRBV2 and TRBJ1-3. The germline V gene has CDR1 SNHLY and CDR2 FYNNEI. The CDR3 covers 15 residues. This CDR3 reads CASSYDNTAGNTIYF.